This T cell receptor (beta chain) was sequenced in a study of cytomegalovirus exposure and HLA in healthy donors. Overall study findings and caveats: The investigators catalogued 150 or so TCR beta chains as cytomegalovirus-associated. Earlier findings revealed that most TCR beta V segments proved productive either about 90% or about 30% of the time.

This clone was picked up a small number of times. The antigen remains unidentified. V shed 6 bases, J shed 2 bases, and the junction held 3 bases outside the gene matches. The germline CDR1 and CDR2 sequences are MNHEY and SVGAGI. The CDR3 runs to 14 residues. The PCR ran on 60 Vbeta and 13 Jbeta primers. The table came from immunoSEQ multiplex PCR; TCRdb's copy has only in-frame clones and leaves some out. The table lists approximately 200,000 clones, approximately 82% of them singletons. The TCR sequence derives from a woman between 18 and 29 years old in good health and CMV-seropositive. Sequenced material: PBMCs. V gene TRBV6-5 combines with J gene TRBJ2-1; TRBD2 agrees at 8 bases. CDR3 region: CASRNGGAYNEQFF. The DNA of the CDR3 is TGTGCCAGCAGAAACGGGGGGGCCTACAATGAGCAGTTCTTC.